This TCR beta chain was sequenced for a study of blood T cell repertoires in COVID-19. Trimming took off 3 bases at V and 2 bases at J, with 9 bases between the two ends. CDR1 and CDR2 (germline): SEHNR, FQNEAQ (reference sequence). CDR3 size: 14 residues. TCRdb's table, derived via immunoSEQ multiplex PCR, lists solely in-frame clones and lacks some. This table has under 200,000 clones, about nine tenths appearing once. V and J are TRBV7-9 and TRBJ2-3, with a weak D call TRBD1 (5 bases). Sequencing was done on a sample of peripheral blood. The sequence derives from a man between 65 and 85 years old with active or convalescent COVID-19. The CDR3 is CASSLQDTTDTQYF. CDR3 nucleotides: TGTGCCAGCAGCTTGCAGGACACCACAGATACGCAGTATTTT.